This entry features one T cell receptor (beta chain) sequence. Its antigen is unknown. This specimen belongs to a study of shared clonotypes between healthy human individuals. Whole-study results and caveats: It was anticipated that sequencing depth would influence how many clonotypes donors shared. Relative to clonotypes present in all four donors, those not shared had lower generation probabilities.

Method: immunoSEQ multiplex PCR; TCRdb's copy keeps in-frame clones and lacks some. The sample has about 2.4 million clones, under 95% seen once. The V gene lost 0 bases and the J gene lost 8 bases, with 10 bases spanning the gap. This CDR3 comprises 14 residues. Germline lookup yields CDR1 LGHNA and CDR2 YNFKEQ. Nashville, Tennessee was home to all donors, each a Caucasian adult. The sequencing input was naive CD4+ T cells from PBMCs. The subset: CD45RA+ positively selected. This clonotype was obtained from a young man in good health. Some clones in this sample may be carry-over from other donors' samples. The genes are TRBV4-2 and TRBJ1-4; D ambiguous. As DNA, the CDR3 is TGTGCCAGCAGCCAAGATCGGGTTCAGGAAAAACTGTTTTTT. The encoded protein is CASSQDRVQEKLFF.